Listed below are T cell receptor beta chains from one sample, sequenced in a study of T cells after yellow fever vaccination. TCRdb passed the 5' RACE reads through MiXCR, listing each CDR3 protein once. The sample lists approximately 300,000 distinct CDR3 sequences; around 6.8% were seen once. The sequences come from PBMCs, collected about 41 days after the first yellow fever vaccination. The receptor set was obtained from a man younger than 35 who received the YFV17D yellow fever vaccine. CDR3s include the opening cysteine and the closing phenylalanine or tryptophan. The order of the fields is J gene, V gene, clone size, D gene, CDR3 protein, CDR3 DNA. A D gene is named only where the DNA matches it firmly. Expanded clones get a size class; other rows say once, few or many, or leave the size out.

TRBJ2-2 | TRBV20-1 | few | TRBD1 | CSTIGTGNTGELFF | TGCAGTACGATAGGGACAGGGAACACCGGGGAGCTGTTTTTT
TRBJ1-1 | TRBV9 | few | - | CASSAYLGTEAFF | TGTGCCAGCAGCGCATACTTGGGGACTGAAGCTTTCTTT
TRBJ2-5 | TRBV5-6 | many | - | CASSPRDSKETQYF | TGTGCCAGCAGCCCGCGGGACAGTAAAGAGACCCAGTACTTC
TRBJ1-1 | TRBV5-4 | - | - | CASSWPGLMGTEAFF | TGTGCCAGCAGCTGGCCGGGCCTTATGGGCACTGAAGCTTTCTTT
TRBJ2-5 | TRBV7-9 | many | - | CASSLEISFQETQYF | TGTGCCAGCAGCTTAGAGATAAGCTTCCAAGAGACCCAGTACTTC
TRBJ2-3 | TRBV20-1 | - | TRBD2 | CCARDLHRAGGPHTQYF | TGCTGTGCTAGAGATCTCCACAGAGCGGGGGGCCCACATACGCAGTATTTT
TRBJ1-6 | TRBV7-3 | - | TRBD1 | CASSTTGGNSPLHF | TGTGCCAGCAGCACGACAGGGGGAAATTCACCCCTCCACTTT
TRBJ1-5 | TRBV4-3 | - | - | CASSQGVNEPQHF | TGCGCCAGCAGCCAAGGGGTAAACGAGCCCCAGCATTTT
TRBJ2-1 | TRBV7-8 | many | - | CASSATRFGQFF | TGTGCCAGCAGCGCCACAAGATTCGGACAGTTCTTC
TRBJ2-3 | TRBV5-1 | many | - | CASSLEVERYTDTQYF | TGCGCCAGCAGCTTGGAGGTTGAAAGATACACAGATACGCAGTATTTT
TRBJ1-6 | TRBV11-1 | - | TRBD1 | CASSPWGDRGSFGNSPLHF | TGTGCCAGCAGCCCCTGGGGGGACAGAGGGTCGTTCGGCAATTCACCCCTCCACTTT
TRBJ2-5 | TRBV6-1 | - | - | CASTMSRGPQETQYF | TGTGCCAGCACCATGTCTCGGGGGCCCCAAGAGACCCAGTACTTC
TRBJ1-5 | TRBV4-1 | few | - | CASSQLSWGDQPQHF | TGCGCCAGCAGCCAACTCAGCTGGGGGGATCAGCCCCAGCATTTT
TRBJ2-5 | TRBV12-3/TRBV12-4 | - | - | CASRRGNQETQYF | TGTGCCAGCAGACGGGGGAACCAAGAGACCCAGTACTTC
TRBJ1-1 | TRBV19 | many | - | CASSIIGRETEAFF | TGTGCCAGTAGTATAATTGGGCGGGAAACTGAAGCTTTCTTT
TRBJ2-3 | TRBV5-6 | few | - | CASSLGLGSDTQYF | TGTGCCAGCAGCTTGGGACTGGGGTCGGATACGCAGTATTTT
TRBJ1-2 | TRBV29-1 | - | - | CSVEENYGYTF | TGCAGCGTTGAAGAGAACTATGGCTACACCTTC
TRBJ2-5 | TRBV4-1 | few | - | CASSHRQGGGQQETQYF | TGCGCCAGCAGCCACCGACAGGGAGGGGGCCAGCAAGAGACCCAGTACTTC
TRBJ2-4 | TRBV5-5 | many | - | CASSFVGVDGKNIQYF | TGTGCCAGCAGCTTTGTCGGGGTAGATGGCAAAAACATTCAGTACTTC
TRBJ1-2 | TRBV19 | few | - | CASSIQATAIYGYTF | TGTGCCAGTAGTATCCAAGCGACGGCTATCTATGGCTACACCTTC
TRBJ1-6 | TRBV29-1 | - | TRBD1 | CSVRDRNSPLHF | TGCAGCGTTCGGGACAGAAATTCACCCCTCCACTTT
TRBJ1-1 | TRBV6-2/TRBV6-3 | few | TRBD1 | CASSYRQGVRRNTEAFF | TGTGCCAGCAGTTACCGACAGGGGGTAAGGCGGAACACTGAAGCTTTCTTT
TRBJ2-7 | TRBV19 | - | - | CASSIAQGIYEQYF | TGTGCCAGTAGTATAGCGCAGGGGATCTACGAGCAGTACTTC
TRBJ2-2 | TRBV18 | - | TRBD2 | CASSPLVTSGGPLSNTGELFF | TGTGCCAGCTCACCACTGGTGACTAGCGGGGGCCCTCTCTCGAACACCGGGGAGCTGTTTTTT
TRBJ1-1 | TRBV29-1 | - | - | CSVTMNTEAFF | TGCAGCGTTACTATGAACACTGAAGCTTTCTTT
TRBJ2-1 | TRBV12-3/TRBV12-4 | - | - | CASSFGRGTNEQFF | TGTGCCAGCAGTTTTGGCAGGGGCACGAATGAGCAGTTCTTC
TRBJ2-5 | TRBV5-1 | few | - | CASRPGYRQETQYF | TGCGCCAGCAGACCCGGGTACAGGCAAGAGACCCAGTACTTC
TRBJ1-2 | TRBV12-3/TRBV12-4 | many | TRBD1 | CASSARDRAVYGYTF | TGTGCCAGCAGTGCCCGGGACAGGGCAGTCTATGGCTACACCTTC
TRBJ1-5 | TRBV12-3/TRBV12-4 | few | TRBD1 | CASSSLGTGVLYSNQPQHF | TGTGCCAGCAGTTCCCTGGGGACAGGGGTCCTCTATAGCAATCAGCCCCAGCATTTT
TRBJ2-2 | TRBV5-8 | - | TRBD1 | CASSLTVGQGEAGELFF | TGTGCCAGCAGCTTGACTGTGGGACAGGGTGAGGCCGGGGAGCTGTTTTTT
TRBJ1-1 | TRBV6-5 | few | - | CASSGWGTEAFF | TGTGCCAGCAGTGGGTGGGGTACTGAAGCTTTCTTT
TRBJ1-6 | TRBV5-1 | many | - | CASSYGQRASNSPLHF | TGCGCCAGCAGCTACGGGCAGCGGGCGAGTAATTCACCCCTCCACTTT
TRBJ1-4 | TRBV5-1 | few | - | CASAIDRTNEKLFF | TGCGCCAGCGCGATCGACAGAACCAATGAAAAACTGTTTTTT
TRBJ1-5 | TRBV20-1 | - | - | CSAIGGDSLLNQPQHF | TGCAGTGCTATCGGGGGTGACAGCCTTCTCAATCAGCCCCAGCATTTT
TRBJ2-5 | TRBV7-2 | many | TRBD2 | CASSLGLARETQYF | TGTGCCAGCAGCTTAGGACTAGCGAGGGAGACCCAGTACTTC
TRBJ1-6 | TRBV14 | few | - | CASSRTRGFLHF | TGTGCCAGCAGCCGAACACGGGGGTTCCTCCACTTT
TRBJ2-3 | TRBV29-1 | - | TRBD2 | CSVAGLAGLGDTQYF | TGCAGCGTTGCCGGACTAGCGGGGCTGGGAGATACGCAGTATTTT
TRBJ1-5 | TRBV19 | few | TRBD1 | CASSQGARNQPQHF | TGTGCCAGTAGTCAGGGGGCTCGGAATCAGCCCCAGCATTTT
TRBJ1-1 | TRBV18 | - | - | CASSQDWGIRTEAFF | TGTGCCAGCTCACAGGATTGGGGGATACGGACTGAAGCTTTCTTT